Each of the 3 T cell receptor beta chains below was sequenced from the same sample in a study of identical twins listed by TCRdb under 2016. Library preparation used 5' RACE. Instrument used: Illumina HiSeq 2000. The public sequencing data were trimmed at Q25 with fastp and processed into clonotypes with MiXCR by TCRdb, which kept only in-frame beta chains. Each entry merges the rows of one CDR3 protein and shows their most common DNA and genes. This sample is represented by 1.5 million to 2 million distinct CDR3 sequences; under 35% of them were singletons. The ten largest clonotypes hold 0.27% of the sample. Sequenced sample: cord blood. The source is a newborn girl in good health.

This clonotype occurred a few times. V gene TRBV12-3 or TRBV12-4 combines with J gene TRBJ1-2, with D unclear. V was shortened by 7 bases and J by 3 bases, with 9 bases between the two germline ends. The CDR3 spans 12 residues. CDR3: CASTHGDYGYTF. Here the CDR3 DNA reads TGTGCCAGCACCCATGGGGACTATGGCTACACCTTC.

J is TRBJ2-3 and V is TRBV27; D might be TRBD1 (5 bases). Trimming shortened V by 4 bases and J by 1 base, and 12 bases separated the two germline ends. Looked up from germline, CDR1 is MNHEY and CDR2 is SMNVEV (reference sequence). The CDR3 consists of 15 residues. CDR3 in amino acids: CASSWTRLGTDTQYF. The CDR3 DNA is TGTGCCAGCAGTTGGACACGGCTCGGCACAGATACGCAGTATTTT.

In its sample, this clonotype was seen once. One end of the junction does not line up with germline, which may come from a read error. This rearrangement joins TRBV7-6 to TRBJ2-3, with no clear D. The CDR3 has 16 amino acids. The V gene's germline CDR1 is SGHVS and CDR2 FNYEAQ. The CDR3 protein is CSSSLVGFTSTDTQYF. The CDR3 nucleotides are TGTTCCAGCAGCTTAGTCGGTTTTACTAGCACAGATACGCAGTATTTT.